This TCR beta chain was captured by sequencing in a study of T cells after yellow fever vaccination. MiXCR was run by TCRdb on the 5' RACE reads, yielding one entry per CDR3 protein. The table includes about 360,000 distinct CDR3 sequences, roughly 6.2% detected once. This clonotype was seen more than once but under ten times. Trimming stripped 7 bases from V and 4 bases from J, with 16 bases between. The CDR3 covers 14 residues. Germline V gene sequence: CDR1 MRHNA, CDR2 SNTAGT. The sequenced sample was PBMCs, obtained 5 days after the yellow fever booster vaccination. The chain couples TRBV6-4 to TRBJ2-5; unclear D gene. The TCR originated in a man younger than 40 who received the YFV17D yellow fever vaccine. CDR3 nucleotide sequence: TGTGCCAGCATGAAGACGGCCCTAGGAGAGACCCAGTACTTC. As protein: CASMKTALGETQYF.